One and the same sample provided the 32 T cell receptor beta chains below, sequenced in a study of technical replicates of blood from several donors. The protocol was immunoSEQ multiplex PCR, while the TCRdb copy is restricted to in-frame clones and leaves out a portion. This sample carries roughly 81,000 clones, approximately 97% of them seen once, and the ten largest clones take approximately 0.2%. Sequenced material: T cells isolated from PBMCs. The receptor source for this set is a human donor in good health.

The CDR3: CASGLADGTYEQYF. The CDR3 nucleotides are TGTGCTAGTGGTTTGGCGGACGGGACCTACGAGCAGTACTTC. The V and J genes are TRBV12-5 and TRBJ2-7; possibly TRBD2 for D (5 bases). The germline V gene encodes CDR1 LGHNT and CDR2 FRNRAP. V lost 1 base, J lost 2 bases, and 9 bases lay in between. This CDR3 spans 14 amino acids.

This CDR3 is CASSYSPGQGTGELFF. Written as DNA, the CDR3 is TGTGCCAGCAGTTATTCTCCCGGACAGGGAACCGGGGAGCTGTTTTTT. This chain connects TRBV6-5 to TRBJ2-2; 8 positions agree with TRBD1. The trim removed 3 bases at V and 5 bases at J, leaving 8 bases unmatched. CDR3 length: 16 amino acids. The germline CDR1 and CDR2 sequences are MNHEY and SVGAGI.

The chain employs TRBV6-5 and TRBJ2-5; the match to TRBD2 covers 9 bases. Germline CDR1 and CDR2: MNHEY and SVGAGI. J lost 5 bases, V lost 6 bases, and 10 bases had no gene match. The CDR3 has 15 residues. CDR3 bases: TGTGCCAGCAGAAGCATCATAGCGGGAGTGGAGACCCAGTACTTC. Encoded protein: CASRSIIAGVETQYF.

In this sample, this clone turned up once. The gene calls are TRBV5-1 and TRBJ2-5, with 13 nucleotides matching TRBD2. CDR3 length: 17 amino acids. The V gene end was trimmed by 7 bases and the J gene end by 2 bases; junction bases not matched to a gene: 11. CDR1 is SGHRS and CDR2 is YFSETQ in the germline V gene. CDR3 nucleotide sequence: TGCGCCAGCGCCCCGCGGAGGACTAGCGGGGGACAAGAGACCCAGTACTTC. It specifies CASAPRRTSGGQETQYF.

The V gene is TRBV7-6, the J gene TRBJ2-3; 10 bases are shared with TRBD2. CDR3 length equals 13 residues. With 3 bases clipped from V and 13 bases from J, the junction kept 7 bases outside the gene matches. The germline V gene encodes CDR1 SGHVS and CDR2 FNYEAQ. CDR3 protein: CASSLPSGGPEYF. CDR3 nucleotides: TGTGCCAGCAGCTTGCCTAGCGGGGGACCGGAGTATTTT.

This chain connects TRBV4-1 to TRBJ1-3, with TRBD1 matching over 9 bases. Germline lookup yields CDR1 MGHRA and CDR2 YSYEKL. The CDR3 is made up of 17 amino acids. Trimming removed 5 bases from V and 6 bases from J; junction bases left unmatched: 14. In DNA form, the CDR3 reads TGCGCCAGCAGCTCACTTCCGGGACAGGGAATTGAAAACACCATATATTTT. Translating gives CASSSLPGQGIENTIYF.

The chain recombines TRBV21-1 with TRBJ1-5; TRBD1, as called in the table, went unchecked against the DNA. TRBV21-1 is a pseudogene. The CDR3 runs to 15 residues. In nucleotides, the CDR3 is TGTGCCAGCAGCAAAGGGATAGGGGGCGCGCAGCCCCAGCATTTT. This translates into CASSKGIGGAQPQHF.

V usage is TRBV5-5 and J usage is TRBJ2-1; 10 bases match TRBD2. The CDR3 is 15 amino acids. CDR1 is SGHKS, CDR2 YYEKEE, per germline (reference sequence). Trimming at V came to 4 bases and at J to 0 bases, leaving 1 base not matched to a gene. In nucleotides, the CDR3 is TGTGCCAGCAGCCCTAGCGGGAGCTCCTACAATGAGCAGTTCTTC. Translation gives CASSPSGSSYNEQFF.

The chain joins TRBV19 to TRBJ1-3, with D uncertain. CDR1 LNHDA and CDR2 SQIVND come from the germline V gene (reference sequence). CDR3 length: 17 residues. Trimming pared 5 bases from V and 0 bases from J, leaving 17 bases between. CDR3 amino acids: CASSPLGELSSGNTIYF. The DNA for the CDR3 is TGTGCCAGTAGTCCCTTGGGCGAACTGAGCTCTGGAAACACCATATATTTT.

The chain uses TRBV4-1 and TRBJ1-5; the D gene is possibly TRBD1 (5 bases). The CDR3 covers 17 residues. CDR1 MGHRA and CDR2 YSYEKL come from the germline V gene. Trimming cost V 0 bases and J 5 bases, with 17 bases left between them. The CDR3 nucleotides are TGCGCCAGCAGCCAAGAGAAACAGGTCAAGCTCGATCAGCCCCAGCATTTT. Translated: CASSQEKQVKLDQPQHF.

The chain combines TRBV4-1 with TRBJ2-6, with TRBD2 matching 9 bases. The CDR3 loop spans 16 amino acids. V shed 2 bases, J shed 4 bases, and the junction held 3 bases outside the gene matches. Germline V gene lookup returns CDR1 MGHRA and CDR2 YSYEKL. CDR3 amino acids: CASSQTAGGGANVLTF. The CDR3 DNA sequence: TGCGCCAGCAGCCAAACAGCGGGGGGAGGGGCCAACGTCCTGACTTTC.

This clone was seen only once. The V and J genes are TRBV18 and TRBJ1-2; 9 nucleotides match TRBD1. Germline V CDR1 and CDR2: KGHSH, LQKENI. Trimming removed 2 bases from V and 7 bases from J; junction bases left unmatched: 5. The CDR3 consists of 14 residues. CDR3 DNA sequence: TGTGCCAGCTCACCATCACAGACAGGGGGTGGCTACACCTTC. Residues: CASSPSQTGGGYTF.

The chain uses TRBV28 and TRBJ2-7, with D possibly matching TRBD1 (5 bases). CDR1 is MDHEN, CDR2 SYDVKM, per germline. With 10 bases removed from V and 0 bases from J, the gap between germline ends came to 13 bases. There are 13 residues in the CDR3. The CDR3 sequence is CATPRQPSYEQYF. CDR3 sequence (DNA): TGTGCCACTCCCCGACAGCCCTCCTACGAGCAGTACTTC.

The chain recombines TRBV4-1 with TRBJ2-5, with 11 bases aligning to TRBD2. CDR3 length equals 18 residues. Germline V gene sequence: CDR1 MGHRA, CDR2 YSYEKL. V was pared by 4 bases and J by 4 bases, with 14 bases of the junction left unmatched. The CDR3 coding sequence is TGCGCCAGCAGCCTTCGGCTAGCGGGGGGTGGGGCTGCAGAGACCCAGTACTTC. Protein sequence: CASSLRLAGGGAAETQYF.

The V call is TRBV11-2, the J call TRBJ2-4; TRBD2 matches at 7 bases. The CDR3 covers 14 residues. CDR1 is SGHAT, CDR2 FQNNGV, per germline. Trimming took 5 bases from V and 8 from J; bases not matched to a gene: 9. CDR3 sequence: CASSLLGGSDIQYF. For the CDR3, the DNA is TGTGCCAGCAGCCTCTTGGGGGGGTCGGACATTCAGTACTTC.

This chain links TRBV5-1 with TRBJ1-2; no clear D gene. V lost 4 bases and J lost 5, with 9 bases in between. Germline values: CDR1 SGHRS, CDR2 YFSETQ. CDR3 length: 12 residues. CDR3 in amino acids: CASSPRSYGYTF. In nucleotides, the CDR3 is TGCGCCAGCAGCCCCCGGTCATATGGCTACACCTTC.

This clone appeared a single time. This chain uses TRBV4-1 with TRBJ2-1, with 8 bases matching TRBD2. The CDR3 has 18 amino acids. The ends lost 0 bases at V and 8 bases at J; junction bases unmatched: 15. Germline values: CDR1 MGHRA, CDR2 YSYEKL. DNA of the CDR3: TGCGCCAGCAGCCAAGAGGGTGTGCGGGAGGCCGGTAGGGATGAGCAGTTCTTC. This translates into CASSQEGVREAGRDEQFF.

This chain joins TRBV15 and TRBJ2-5, with 12 bases aligning to TRBD2. CDR1 is LNHNV and CDR2 is YYDKDF in the germline V gene (reference sequence). J lost 2 bases, V lost 9 bases, and 4 bases had no gene match. The CDR3 extends over 14 amino acids. The CDR3 protein is CATRTSGGQETQYF. As DNA, the CDR3 is TGTGCCACAAGAACTAGCGGGGGGCAAGAGACCCAGTACTTC.

This chain uses TRBV9 with TRBJ1-1; 7 nucleotides line up with TRBD1. The CDR3 has 18 amino acids. V lost 0 bases to trimming and J lost 0 bases; unmatched junction nucleotides: 11. The germline gives CDR1 SGDLS, CDR2 YYNGEE. CDR3: CASSVDLGRGIVNTEAFF. Written as DNA, the CDR3 is TGTGCCAGCAGCGTAGATCTGGGCAGGGGGATTGTGAACACTGAAGCTTTCTTT. Full variable domain (missing parts from reference TRBV9 and TRBJ1-1): DSGVTQTPKHLITATGQRVTLRCSPRSGDLSVYWYQQSLDQGLQFLIQYYNGEERAKGNILERFSAQQFPDLHSELNLSSLELGDSALYFCASSVDLGRGIVNTEAFFGQGTRLTVV.

The V gene is TRBV15, the J gene TRBJ1-1; D remains ambiguous. The germline V and J ends were trimmed by 2 bases and 0 bases, with 4 bases remaining between them. The CDR3 has 13 residues. Germline loops: CDR1 LNHNV, CDR2 YYDKDF (reference sequence). The DNA of the CDR3 is TGTGCCACCAGCAGATCAATGAACACTGAAGCTTTCTTT. Translating gives CATSRSMNTEAFF.

This chain links TRBV6-1 with TRBJ2-7, with 11 positions matching TRBD1. This CDR3 contains 15 residues. Looked up from germline, CDR1 is MNHNS and CDR2 is SASEGT. Unmatched junction bases numbered 5, after V lost 3 bases and J lost 4 bases. CDR3 nucleotide sequence: TGTGCCAGCAGTGACCGGGACAGGGGGACTTACGAGCAGTACTTC. It translates to CASSDRDRGTYEQYF.

This clone was detected only once. CDR3 nucleotide sequence: TGTGCCAGCAAGATCTCAGGGGGGAGTCAGCCCCAGCATTTT. It is translated as CASKISGGSQPQHF. The J gene is TRBJ1-5, the V gene TRBV6-5; 7 positions agree with TRBD1. Germline lookup yields CDR1 MNHEY and CDR2 SVGAGI. The CDR3 extends over 14 amino acids. With 7 bases clipped from V and 6 bases from J, the junction kept 9 bases outside the gene matches.

The genes are TRBV14 and TRBJ2-6, with no clear D. Germline CDR1 is SGHDN and CDR2 is FVKESK. V lost 5 bases and J 3 bases, leaving 8 bases between the germline ends. The CDR3 is made up of 14 amino acids. CDR3 in DNA: TGTGCCAGCAGCTACTCTGGTGGGGCCAACGTCCTGACTTTC. Protein sequence: CASSYSGGANVLTF.

The chain recombines TRBV10-2 with TRBJ1-2; D remains unclear. The length of the CDR3 is 16 residues. With 0 bases removed from V and 4 bases from J, the gap between germline ends came to 15 bases. Germline V gene sequence: CDR1 WSHSY, CDR2 SAAADI. CDR3 sequence (DNA): TGCGCCAGCAGTGAGTCGAGTAGGTCAGGCATCTATGGCTACACCTTC. It is translated as CASSESSRSGIYGYTF.

The chain carries TRBV11-2 and TRBJ2-5; D remains ambiguous. The CDR3 extends over 14 amino acids. CDR1 and CDR2 from the germline V gene are SGHAT and FQNNGV. V lost 3 bases and J 0 bases, leaving 8 bases between the germline ends. CDR3 in amino acids: CASSFTVDQETQYF. Written as DNA, the CDR3 is TGTGCCAGCAGCTTTACGGTAGACCAAGAGACCCAGTACTTC.

The chain uses TRBV9 and TRBJ2-2; a weak D match, TRBD1 (5 bases). V was cut by 0 bases and J by 0 bases, with 12 bases left in between. Germline CDR1 is SGDLS and CDR2 is YYNGEE. The CDR3 contains 17 residues. CDR3 nucleotide sequence: TGTGCCAGCAGCGTAGAGAGTATGACAGCGAACACCGGGGAGCTGTTTTTT. The encoded protein is CASSVESMTANTGELFF.

This clone was detected only once. This chain joins TRBV6-5 and TRBJ2-3, with 10 nucleotides matching TRBD2. Per germline, CDR1 MNHEY and CDR2 SVGAGI. This CDR3 contains 14 residues. V shed 4 bases and J 9 bases; nucleotides not matched to a gene: 7. CDR3 coding DNA: TGTGCCAGCAGTTCTGGTAGCGGGGGGATCACGCAGTATTTT. This gives the protein CASSSGSGGITQYF.

The chain combines TRBV4-1 with TRBJ1-6; unclear D gene. V shed 1 base and J shed 9 bases, with 10 bases lying between them. CDR3 length: 14 amino acids. From germline, CDR1 is MGHRA and CDR2 YSYEKL. In DNA form, the CDR3 reads TGCGCCAGCAGCCAAGTTATAGTTAGTTCACCCCTCCACTTT. Its protein is CASSQVIVSSPLHF.

CDR3 sequence: CASSLAGGGVHTEAFF. CDR3 nucleotides: TGTGCCAGCAGCTTAGCCGGGGGGGGTGTCCACACTGAAGCTTTCTTT. The rearrangement uses TRBV7-2 and TRBJ1-1, with a tentative D call TRBD1 (5 bases). V was clipped by 0 bases and J by 3 bases, with 14 bases between them. The CDR3 extends over 16 amino acids. The V gene's germline CDR1 is SGHTA and CDR2 FQGNSA.

The chain couples TRBV27 to TRBJ2-5; D may be TRBD2 (7 bases). This CDR3 region has 16 residues. Between the trimmed V and J ends, which lost 8 bases and 2 bases, there was a span of 21 bases. CDR1 MNHEY and CDR2 SMNVEV come from the germline V gene (reference sequence). The CDR3 DNA reads as TGTGCCAGCCAACTATCGGGGGAGGGGACACAAGAGACCCAGTACTTC. It codes for CASQLSGEGTQETQYF.

The chain couples TRBV5-1 to TRBJ2-1, with a tentative D call TRBD2 (6 bases). CDR1 is SGHRS, CDR2 YFSETQ, per germline. The CDR3 extends over 16 amino acids. Trimming pared 8 bases from V and 3 bases from J, leaving 21 bases between. DNA of the CDR3: TGCGCCAGTTCGATACGGGAGTTTAGTCACTACAATGAGCAGTTCTTC. It codes for CASSIREFSHYNEQFF.

The V and J genes are TRBV20-1 and TRBJ2-7; D ambiguous. Germline V gene data show CDR1 as DFQATT and CDR2 as SNEGSKA (reference sequence). The V end lost 1 base, the J end lost 3 bases, and 4 bases lay between the germline ends. CDR3 size: 11 residues. Here the CDR3 DNA reads TGCAGTGCTAGAGCAGGCTACGAGCAGTACTTC. Translated: CSARAGYEQYF.